The 21 T cell receptor beta chains given below trace back to one sample, sequenced in a study of STAT3 mutations in large granular lymphocyte leukemia. Whole-study results and caveats: At least one immunodominant TCR beta clonotype appeared in every T-cell large granular lymphocyte leukemia patient.

Sequencing was performed with immunoSEQ multiplex PCR; in TCRdb, only in-frame clones are kept and a portion is missing. The sample comprises approximately 4,100 clones, approximately 82% of which are singletons, and 60% to 80% rests with the top ten. The antigens of these receptors remain unknown. Material for sequencing was peripheral blood mononuclear cells. Receptors originate from a man aged 40-49 years with T-cell large granular lymphocyte leukemia. Some clones in this sample may be carry-over from other donors' samples.

The chain is built from TRBV14 and TRBJ1-1; a possible D gene is TRBD1 (6 bases). The CDR3 contains 15 residues. The germline V gene has CDR1 SGHDN and CDR2 FVKESK. The V and J ends lost 2 bases and 5 bases respectively, with 15 bases between them. This CDR3 reads CASSQLQGVGTEAFF. In DNA, the CDR3 is TGTGCCAGCAGCCAACTACAGGGAGTAGGGACTGAAGCTTTCTTT.

The chain carries TRBV4-3 and TRBJ1-3; unclear D gene. The CDR3 is 14 residues long. The V gene lost 4 bases and the J gene lost 0 bases, with 7 bases spanning the gap. Germline V gene sequence: CDR1 LGHNA, CDR2 YSLEER. CDR3 in DNA: TGCGCCAGCAGCCCCCGGATCTCTGGAAACACCATATATTTT. Its translation is CASSPRISGNTIYF.

This chain uses TRBV4-2 with TRBJ2-3; no clear D. V lost 0 bases, J lost 6 bases, and 13 bases lay in between. Germline CDR1 is LGHNA and CDR2 is YNFKEQ. This CDR3 comprises 15 residues. This CDR3 reads CASSQDRISSDTQYF. In DNA, the CDR3 is TGTGCCAGCAGCCAAGATCGCATTAGCAGCGATACGCAGTATTTT.

The V and J genes are TRBV18 and TRBJ2-7; D ambiguous. CDR3 size: 13 residues. Trimming cost V 3 bases and J 0 bases, with 6 bases left between them. The germline V gene encodes CDR1 KGHSH and CDR2 LQKENI. CDR3 loop: CASSPAGSYEQYF. CDR3 nucleotide sequence: TGTGCCAGCTCACCGGCTGGCTCCTACGAGCAGTACTTC.

This chain joins TRBV6-6 and TRBJ2-7; 10 bases line up with TRBD1. Trimming removed 2 bases from V and 2 bases from J; junction bases left unmatched: 3. Germline values: CDR1 MNHNY, CDR2 SVGAGI (reference sequence). This CDR3 has 15 residues. CDR3 coding DNA: TGTGCCAGCAGTTACAGAGGACAGGGGGCCTACGAGCAGTACTTC. Translating it yields CASSYRGQGAYEQYF.

The chain couples TRBV30 to TRBJ1-6; unclear D gene. The germline gives CDR1 GTSNPN, CDR2 SVGIG (reference sequence). The CDR3 spans 15 residues. V lost 3 bases and J 6 bases, leaving 15 bases between the germline ends. The CDR3 here is CAWSHRYAGNSPLHF. For the CDR3, the DNA is TGTGCCTGGAGCCACCGGTATGCGGGTAATTCACCCCTCCACTTT. The full variable domain, completed using reference TRBV30 and TRBJ1-6, is SQTIHQWPATLVQPVGSPLSLECTVEGTSNPNLYWYRQAAGRGLQLLFYSVGIGQISSEVPQNLSASRPQDRQFILSSKKLLLSDSGFYLCAWSHRYAGNSPLHFGNGTRLTVT.

The gene calls are TRBV2 and TRBJ1-6; TRBD1 is a possible D gene (6 bases). The CDR3 covers 16 residues. Germline V gives CDR1 SNHLY, CDR2 FYNNEI. V lost 5 bases to trimming and J lost 2 bases, with 13 bases between them. The CDR3, as DNA: TGTGCCAGCAGTTCCAGGGGACCCACCTATAATTCACCCCTCCACTTT. Protein product: CASSSRGPTYNSPLHF.

This clone ranks as medium-sized (0.01 to 0.1%). This chain's CDR3 is CASSLDGSDTQYF. CDR3 sequence (DNA): TGCGCCAGCAGCTTGGATGGCTCAGATACGCAGTATTTT. The genes are TRBV5-1 and TRBJ2-3; D uncertain. Trimming cost V 0 bases and J 4 bases, with 6 bases left between them. The CDR3 length is 13 residues. Germline-derived CDR1 and CDR2 are SGHRS and YFSETQ.

J is TRBJ1-2 and V is TRBV4-2; no reliable D call. The ends were cut back, 1 base at V and 0 bases at J, with 15 bases in the middle. This CDR3 has 17 amino acids. Germline CDR1 is LGHNA and CDR2 is YNFKEQ. For the CDR3, the DNA is TGTGCCAGCAGCCAAGGCCCCGGACGGGAGACTAACTATGGCTACACCTTC. Residues: CASSQGPGRETNYGYTF.

V gene TRBV5-8 combines with J gene TRBJ2-7; 10 nucleotides match TRBD1. The CDR3 runs 13 residues. The germline V gene encodes CDR1 SGHTS and CDR2 YDEGEE. The CDR3 here is CASSILAGTGDKV. Written as DNA, the CDR3 is TGTGCCAGCAGCATCCTAGCCGGGACAGGGGATAAAGTC.

This sequence joins TRBV5-1 and TRBJ2-3; D gene ambiguous. Germline values: CDR1 SGHRS, CDR2 YFSETQ. This CDR3 is 15 amino acids long. V was cut by 0 bases and J by 1 base, with 9 bases left in between. The CDR3 DNA sequence: TGCGCCAGCAGCTTGGACCAACTTGGCACAGATACGCAGTATTTT. Amino acid sequence: CASSLDQLGTDTQYF.

The chain recombines TRBV5-4 with TRBJ2-5; TRBD1 matches 7 bases. The CDR3 consists of 16 residues. Unmatched junction bases numbered 13, after V lost 3 bases and J lost 5 bases. Germline-derived CDR1 and CDR2 are SGHNT and YYREEE (reference sequence). CDR3 sequence (DNA): TGTGCCAGCAGCTCGACGACAGGGATGGCTTGGGAGACCCAGTACTTC. It specifies CASSSTTGMAWETQYF. Supplemented by reference TRBV5-4 and TRBJ2-5, the full variable domain reads ETGVTQSPTHLIKTRGQQVTLRCSSQSGHNTVSWYQQALGQGPQFIFQYYREEENGRGNFPPRFSGLQFPNYSSELNVNALELDDSALYLCASSSTTGMAWETQYFGPGTRLLVL.

The V call is TRBV5-4, the J call TRBJ1-3; maybe TRBD1 (6 bases). V was trimmed by 2 bases and J by 0 bases, leaving 12 bases between them. The CDR3 is 16 residues long. CDR1 and CDR2 from the germline V gene are SGHNT and YYREEE (reference sequence). Here the CDR3 DNA reads TGTGCCAGCAGCTTCGGGGGGCCCTTCTCTGGAAACACCATATATTTT. Translating gives CASSFGGPFSGNTIYF.

The chain recombines TRBV14 with TRBJ2-5; TRBD1 aligns across 7 bases. Germline loops: CDR1 SGHDN, CDR2 FVKESK. The CDR3 is 16 residues long. With V trimmed by 4 bases and J by 2 bases, 10 bases remained unmatched. CDR3 region: CASSLQTGHPQETQYF. CDR3 nucleotides: TGTGCCAGCAGCCTCCAGACAGGGCACCCTCAAGAGACCCAGTACTTC.

This clone is labeled as medium-sized. V usage is TRBV2 and J usage is TRBJ1-2; D is ambiguous. The CDR3 length is 14 residues. CDR1 is SNHLY, CDR2 FYNNEI, per germline. Deletions cut 10 bases from V and 0 bases from J, with 15 bases between. CDR3 amino acids: CATVAGYSNYGYTF. DNA of the CDR3: TGTGCCACTGTAGCAGGTTACTCTAACTATGGCTACACCTTC.

This chain links TRBV7-3 with TRBJ1-6, with a possible D match to TRBD1 (5 bases). Trimming pared 0 bases from V and 13 bases from J, leaving 7 bases between. The length of the CDR3 is 12 residues. CDR1 and CDR2 (germline): SGHTA, FQGTGA. The CDR3 loop is CASSLTAGPLHF. CDR3 in DNA: TGTGCCAGCAGCTTAACTGCAGGGCCCCTCCACTTT.

The chain has TRBV7-9 and TRBJ1-2, with D possibly TRBD1 on 5 matching bases. Germline CDR1 reads SEHNR; CDR2 reads FQNEAQ (reference sequence). The CDR3 sequence is 13 residues long. Trimming took 2 bases from V and 6 from J, leaving 10 bases between them. The CDR3 bases are TGTGCCAGCAGCTTAAGCGGGGCTAATGGCTACACCTTC. It translates to CASSLSGANGYTF.

To note about this clone: One junction end does not reproduce the germline sequence, and a read error may be involved. The rearrangement links TRBV29-1 to TRBJ1-1; 7 nucleotides line up with TRBD1. The CDR3 is 13 residues long. Germline CDR1 SQVTM, CDR2 ANQGSEA. The CDR3 loop reads CSVQDRVGAEAFF. CDR3 nucleotide sequence: TGCAGCGTTCAAGACAGGGTGGGGGCTGAAGCTTTCTTT.

This rearrangement joins TRBV10-3 to TRBJ2-7, with 10 positions matching TRBD2. Germline V gives CDR1 ENHRY, CDR2 SYGVKD. This CDR3 has 16 amino acids. The ends lost 5 bases at V and 4 bases at J; junction bases unmatched: 11. The CDR3 coding sequence is TGTGCCATCAGTCTCAAGGAGCGGGGGGGCTCTTACGAGCAGTACTTC. This encodes CAISLKERGGSYEQYF.

This clone showed up just a few times. J is TRBJ1-6 and V is TRBV4-1; D possibly corresponds to TRBD1 (6 bases). The CDR3 covers 17 residues. Trimming removed 4 bases at V and 10 bases at J, with 23 bases between. Germline-derived CDR1 and CDR2 are MGHRA and YSYEKL. CDR3 in DNA: TGCGCCAGCAGCCCTAAAGTAGGGGGACCTCCAGGATCACCCCTCCACTTT. Its translation: CASSPKVGGPPGSPLHF.

The chain has TRBV4-3 and TRBJ1-1; 7 bases map to TRBD1. The CDR3 loop spans 15 amino acids. Germline V CDR1 and CDR2: LGHNA, YSLEER. J was trimmed by 5 bases and V by 4 bases; bases with no gene match: 10. CDR3 coding DNA: TGCGCCAGCAGCCCGACACAGGGGAGTTTTACTGAAGCTTTCTTT. Its translation is CASSPTQGSFTEAFF.